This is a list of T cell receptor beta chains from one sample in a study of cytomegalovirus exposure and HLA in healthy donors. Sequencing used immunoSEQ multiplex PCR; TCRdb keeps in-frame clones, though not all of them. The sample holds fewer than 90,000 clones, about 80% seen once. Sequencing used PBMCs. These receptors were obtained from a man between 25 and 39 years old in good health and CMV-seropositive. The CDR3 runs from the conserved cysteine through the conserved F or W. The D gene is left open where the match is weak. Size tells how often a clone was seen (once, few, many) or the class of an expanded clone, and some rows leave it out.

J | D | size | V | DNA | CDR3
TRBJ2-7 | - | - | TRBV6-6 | TGTGCCAGCAGTCCAAGGATGTCCGGGGTCGAGCAGTACTTC | CASSPRMSGVEQYF
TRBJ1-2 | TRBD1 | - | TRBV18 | TGTGCCAGCTCACCAGGGGGACAGGGGACTATCTCCTATGGCTACACCTTC | CASSPGGQGTISYGYTF
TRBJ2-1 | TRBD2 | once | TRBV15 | TGTGCCACCAGCAGGGCTTCTAGCGGGGGGGCTTCCTACAATGAGCAGTTCTTC | CATSRASSGGASYNEQFF
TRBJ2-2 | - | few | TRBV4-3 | TGCGCCAGCAGCCAAGACAGGGCCGGGGAGCTGTTTTTT | CASSQDRAGELFF
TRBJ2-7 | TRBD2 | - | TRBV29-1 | TGCAGCGCTGCCAGGACTAGCGGGGAGTACGAGCAGTACTTC | CSAARTSGEYEQYF
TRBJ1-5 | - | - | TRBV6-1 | TGTGCCAGCAGTGAAGAACAGGGTTATTATCAGCCCCAGCATTTT | CASSEEQGYYQPQHF
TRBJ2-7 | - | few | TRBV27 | TGTGCCAGCAGTTACGGCGCAGGGGAAATCCACGAGCAGTACTTC | CASSYGAGEIHEQYF
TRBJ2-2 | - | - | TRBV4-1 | TGCGCCAGCAGCCAACTGGGGGCTGGAACCGGGGAGCTGTTTTTT | CASSQLGAGTGELFF
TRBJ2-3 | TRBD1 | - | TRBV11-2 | TGTGCCAGCAGCCCCCGAGGGCGGGACAGGAAGGCAGATACGCAGTATTTT | CASSPRGRDRKADTQYF
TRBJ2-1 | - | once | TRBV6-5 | TGTGCCAGCAGTTACGGCAGGGACTCCAATGAGCAGTTCTTC | CASSYGRDSNEQFF
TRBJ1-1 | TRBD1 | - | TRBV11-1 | TGTGCCAGCCTACCTCCAGGGGGTGAAGCTTTCTTT | CASLPPGGEAFF
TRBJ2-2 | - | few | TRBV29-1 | TGCGCGCTAGACAAAGCGGACACCGGGGAGCTGTTTTTT | CALDKADTGELFF
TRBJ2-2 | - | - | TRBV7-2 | TGTGCCAGCAGTTTACTGATAGGGGACACCGGGGAGCTGTTTTTT | CASSLLIGDTGELFF
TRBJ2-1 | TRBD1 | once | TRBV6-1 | TGTGCCAGCAGCTTTGGGACAGACTCCTACAATGAGCAGTTCTTC | CASSFGTDSYNEQFF
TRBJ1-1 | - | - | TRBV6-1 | TGTGCCAGCAGTGAACCCAGGGGCAACACTGAAGCTTTCTTT | CASSEPRGNTEAFF
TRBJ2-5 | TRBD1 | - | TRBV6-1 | TGTGCCAGCAGTGCCAGACAGGGCGGTCAAGAGACCCAGTACTTC | CASSARQGGQETQYF
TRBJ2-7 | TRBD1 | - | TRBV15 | TGTGCCACCAGCAGAGATCGCGGCCGGCGGACAGGGGGATTGAACCCCTACGAGCAGTACTTC | CATSRDRGRRTGGLNPYEQYF